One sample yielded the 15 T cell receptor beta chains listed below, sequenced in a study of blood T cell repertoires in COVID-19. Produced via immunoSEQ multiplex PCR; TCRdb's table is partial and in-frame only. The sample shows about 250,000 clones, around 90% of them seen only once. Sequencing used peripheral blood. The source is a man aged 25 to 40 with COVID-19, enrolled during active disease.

CDR3 bases: TGCGCCAGCAGTGAATGGGTCAGGGGCAATCAGCCCCAGCATTTT. Its translation is CASSEWVRGNQPQHF. The chain is built from TRBV10-1 and TRBJ1-5; a weak D match, TRBD1 (5 bases). Germline V gives CDR1 WNHNN, CDR2 SYGVQD (reference sequence). Deletions cut 3 bases from V and 2 bases from J, with 11 bases between. There are 15 residues in the CDR3.

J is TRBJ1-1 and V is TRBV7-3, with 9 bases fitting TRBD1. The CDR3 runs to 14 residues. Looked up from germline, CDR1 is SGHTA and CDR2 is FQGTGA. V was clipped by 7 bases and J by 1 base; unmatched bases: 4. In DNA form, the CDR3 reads TGTGCCAGCAAACGGACAGGGGCGAACACTGAAGCTTTCTTT. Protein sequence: CASKRTGANTEAFF.

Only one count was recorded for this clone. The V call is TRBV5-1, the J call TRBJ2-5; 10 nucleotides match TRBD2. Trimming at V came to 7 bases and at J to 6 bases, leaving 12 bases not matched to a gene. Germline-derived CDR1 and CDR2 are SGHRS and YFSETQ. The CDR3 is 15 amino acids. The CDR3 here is CASGPSGGVRQTQYF. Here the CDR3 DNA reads TGCGCCAGCGGCCCTAGCGGGGGAGTTAGGCAGACCCAGTACTTC.

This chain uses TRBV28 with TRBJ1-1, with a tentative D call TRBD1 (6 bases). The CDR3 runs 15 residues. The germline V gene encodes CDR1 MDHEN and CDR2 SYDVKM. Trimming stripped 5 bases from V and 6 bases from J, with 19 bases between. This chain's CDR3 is CASSTPQGRIAEAFF. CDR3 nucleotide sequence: TGTGCCAGCAGTACCCCGCAGGGGCGCATCGCTGAAGCTTTCTTT.

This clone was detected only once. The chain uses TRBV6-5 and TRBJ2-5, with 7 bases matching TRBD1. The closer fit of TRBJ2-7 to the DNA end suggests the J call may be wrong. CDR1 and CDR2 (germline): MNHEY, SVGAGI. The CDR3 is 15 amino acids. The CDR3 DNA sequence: TGTGCCAGCAGTTACCTCCGGGACAGACTATACGAGCAGTACTTC. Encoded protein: CASSYLRDRLYEQYF.

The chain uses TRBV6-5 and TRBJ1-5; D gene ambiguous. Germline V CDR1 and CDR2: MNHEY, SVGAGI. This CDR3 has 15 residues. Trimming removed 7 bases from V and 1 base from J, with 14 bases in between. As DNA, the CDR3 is TGTGCCAGCATCTTCGAAGGGAGAAGCAATCAGCCCCAGCATTTT. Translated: CASIFEGRSNQPQHF.

CDR3 region: CASSLSGQGVQPQHF. The DNA for the CDR3 is TGTGCCAGCAGTTTATCGGGACAGGGTGTACAGCCCCAGCATTTT. The chain couples TRBV28 to TRBJ1-5; 9 nucleotides match TRBD1. Germline lookup yields CDR1 MDHEN and CDR2 SYDVKM. The junction had 5 bases not matched to a gene; V was cut back by 1 base and J by 7 bases. The CDR3 loop spans 15 amino acids.

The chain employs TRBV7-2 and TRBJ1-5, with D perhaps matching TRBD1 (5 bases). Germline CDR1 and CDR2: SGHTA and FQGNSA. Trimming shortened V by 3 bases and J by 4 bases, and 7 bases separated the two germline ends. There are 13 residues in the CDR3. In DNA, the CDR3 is TGTGCCAGCAGCTTCGACAGAAATCAGCCCCAGCATTTT. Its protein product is CASSFDRNQPQHF.

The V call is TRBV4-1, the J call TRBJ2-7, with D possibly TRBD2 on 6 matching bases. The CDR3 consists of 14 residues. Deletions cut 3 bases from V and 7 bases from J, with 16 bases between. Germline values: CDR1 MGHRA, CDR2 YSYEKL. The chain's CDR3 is CASSHGTYPEEQYF. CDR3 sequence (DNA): TGCGCCAGCAGCCACGGGACTTATCCTGAGGAGCAGTACTTC.

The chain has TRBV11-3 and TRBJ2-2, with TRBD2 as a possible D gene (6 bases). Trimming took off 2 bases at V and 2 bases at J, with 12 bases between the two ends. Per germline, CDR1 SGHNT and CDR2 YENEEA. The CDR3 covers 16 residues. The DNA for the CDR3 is TGTGCCAGCAGCTTACAGCAGGGAGGTAACACCGGGGAGCTGTTTTTT. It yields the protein CASSLQQGGNTGELFF.

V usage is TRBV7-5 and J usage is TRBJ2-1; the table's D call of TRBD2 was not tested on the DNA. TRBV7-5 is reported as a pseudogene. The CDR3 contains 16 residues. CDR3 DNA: TGTGTCAGAAGCTTAGTAGCACTAGCGAATAACAATGAGCAGTTCTTC. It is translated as CVRSLVALANNNEQFF.

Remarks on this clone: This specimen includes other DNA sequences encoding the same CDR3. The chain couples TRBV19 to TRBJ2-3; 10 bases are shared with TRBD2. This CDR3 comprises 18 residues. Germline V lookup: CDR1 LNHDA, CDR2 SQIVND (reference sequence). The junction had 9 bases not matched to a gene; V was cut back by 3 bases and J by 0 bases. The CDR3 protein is CASSISSGGAESTDTQYF. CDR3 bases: TGTGCCAGTAGTATCTCCAGCGGGGGGGCCGAGAGCACAGATACGCAGTATTTT.

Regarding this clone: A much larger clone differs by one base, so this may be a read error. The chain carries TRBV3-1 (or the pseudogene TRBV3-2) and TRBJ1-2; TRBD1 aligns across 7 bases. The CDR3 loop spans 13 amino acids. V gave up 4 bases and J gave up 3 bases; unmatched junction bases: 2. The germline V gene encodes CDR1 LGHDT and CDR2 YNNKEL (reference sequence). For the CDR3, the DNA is TGTGCCAGCAGCCCCGGGACAGACTATGGCTACACCTTC. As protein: CASSPGTDYGYTF.

For the CDR3, the DNA is TGTGCCAGCAGCTTAGAATCAACAGGGGGCCCCCCCGCCCTCCCCTATGGCTACACCTTC. Its translation: CASSLESTGGPPALPYGYTF. The gene calls are TRBV7-3 and TRBJ1-2; 9 nucleotides match TRBD1. The CDR3 is 20 residues long. Germline V CDR1 and CDR2: SGHTA, FQGTGA. Trimming cost V 2 bases and J 4 bases; bases outside gene matches: 20.

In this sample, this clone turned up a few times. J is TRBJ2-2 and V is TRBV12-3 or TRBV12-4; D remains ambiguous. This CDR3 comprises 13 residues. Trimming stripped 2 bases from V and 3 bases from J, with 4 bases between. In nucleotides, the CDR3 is TGTGCCAGCAGTTTAACACACACCGGGGAGCTGTTTTTT. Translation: CASSLTHTGELFF.